This TCR beta chain is from a study of regulatory T cells in long-lasting Graves disease. Germline V gene data show CDR1 as MNHEY and CDR2 as SMNVEV (reference sequence). This CDR3 contains 13 residues. Trimming shortened V by 5 bases and J by 2 bases, and 9 bases separated the two germline ends. Time point meaning: newly diagnosed GD, antithyroid drugs for less than 3 months. PBMC-derived RNA was used for the TCR library. Per American Thyroid Association guidelines, Graves' disease was diagnosed. In building TCR beta libraries, iRepertoire HTBI primers were used together with Arm-PCR of CDR3 regions. TCRdb passed the multiplex PCR reads through MiXCR, listing each CDR3 protein once. The data show under 450,000 distinct CDR3 sequences, 15% to 20% seen once. Overall study findings and caveats: Less diverse TCR repertoires were seen in persistent Graves' patients than in newly diagnosed ones. Owing to a sample size that was small, accuracy may have been reduced.

This clonotype was detected a few times. Its target is not known. These sequences were also reported in another study, on T cells in Graves' hyperthyroidism and ophthalmopathy. As that study records: A first-round RT-PCR of the TCR CDR3 used the HTBI primer set.

V is TRBV27 and J is TRBJ1-2; D is uncertain. Sequencing was performed on peripheral blood mononuclear cells (PBMCs), taken at new diagnosis, from a patient treated with antithyroid drugs. The clonotype was recovered from a woman aged 18-29 years with Graves disease. In nucleotides, the CDR3 is TGTGCCAGCAGTCAAGGGAGAAACTATGGCTACACCTTC. It yields the protein CASSQGRNYGYTF.